This entry lists 18 T cell receptor beta chains sequenced from one sample in a study of cytomegalovirus exposure and HLA in healthy donors. PCR amplification relied on 60 Vbeta primers (plus 13 Jbeta primers). Generated by immunoSEQ multiplex PCR, the TCRdb table keeps only in-frame clones and is missing some. The table includes about 140,000 clones, more than 75% detected once. The specimen was PBMCs. These receptors all come from a man between 18 and 35 years old in good health and CMV-seropositive.

The rearrangement links TRBV28 to TRBJ2-1, with 10 bases aligning to TRBD1. After removal of 2 bases from V and 7 bases from J, the junction contained 11 bases not matched to a gene. The CDR3 runs to 17 residues. Germline loops: CDR1 MDHEN, CDR2 SYDVKM. Written as DNA, the CDR3 is TGTGCCAGCAGTTTACCTCCGACAGGGGGCGCCTCGAATGAGCAGTTCTTC. Its translation: CASSLPPTGGASNEQFF.

V is TRBV28 and J is TRBJ2-4; maybe TRBD2 (5 bases). V lost 7 bases, J lost 0 bases, and 13 bases lay in between. Per germline, CDR1 MDHEN and CDR2 SYDVKM. This CDR3 contains 15 residues. This chain's CDR3 is CASMGGSIAKNIQYF. The CDR3 nucleotides are TGTGCCAGCATGGGCGGGTCAATAGCCAAAAACATTCAGTACTTC. The full variable domain, with the rest looked up from reference TRBV28 and TRBJ2-4, is DVKVTQSSRYLVKRTGEKVFLECVQDMDHENMFWYRQDPGLGLRLIYFSYDVKMKEKGDIPEGYSVSREKKERFSLILESASTNQTSMYLCASMGGSIAKNIQYFGAGTRLSVL.

The V gene is TRBV27, the J gene TRBJ2-1; possible D gene TRBD2, 6 bases. The germline CDR1 and CDR2 sequences are MNHEY and SMNVEV (reference sequence). The V gene lost 6 bases and the J gene lost 6 bases, with 12 bases spanning the gap. This CDR3 comprises 13 residues. The CDR3 bases are TGTGCCAGCAGCCCCGGGACTCTCAATGAGCAGTTCTTC. It codes for CASSPGTLNEQFF.

This clone came up once. This sequence joins TRBV4-1 and TRBJ1-1, with D maybe TRBD1 (5 bases). The CDR3 totals 15 residues. From germline, CDR1 is MGHRA and CDR2 YSYEKL. Trimming stripped 4 bases from V and 0 bases from J, with 12 bases between. The CDR3 here is CASSPRQTLNTEAFF. CDR3 nucleotide sequence: TGCGCCAGCAGCCCTAGACAGACCCTGAACACTGAAGCTTTCTTT.

This rearrangement joins TRBV27 to TRBJ2-7; D is perhaps TRBD1 (5 bases). Germline V lookup: CDR1 MNHEY, CDR2 SMNVEV (reference sequence). Trimming removed 4 bases from V and 0 bases from J, with 10 bases in between. The CDR3 loop spans 14 amino acids. CDR3: CASSSQTDSYEQYF. DNA of the CDR3: TGTGCCAGCAGTTCCCAGACAGACTCCTACGAGCAGTACTTC.

The chain joins TRBV5-1 to TRBJ2-7, with D tentatively TRBD1 (5 bases). This CDR3 is 14 amino acids long. CDR1 is SGHRS and CDR2 is YFSETQ in the germline V gene. V shed 3 bases and J shed 4 bases, with 14 bases lying between them. The CDR3 DNA follows: TGCGCCAGCAGCTCGGCGACAGATATATACGAGCAGTACTTC. It is translated as CASSSATDIYEQYF. The full variable domain, rest sourced from reference TRBV5-1 and TRBJ2-7, is KAGVTQTPRYLIKTRGQQVTLSCSPISGHRSVSWYQQTPGQGLQFLFEYFSETQRNKGNFPGRFSGRQFSNSRSEMNVSTLELGDSALYLCASSSATDIYEQYFGPGTRLTVT.

This clone has more than one count but fewer than ten. The CDR3 sequence: CASQSVGDSSTATFYF. The CDR3 region has the DNA TGTGCCAGCCAAAGCGTTGGGGACAGTAGTACCGCAACGTTTTACTTC. This chain uses TRBV18 with TRBJ2-7, with 7 nucleotides matching TRBD1. V gave up 8 bases and J gave up 13 bases; unmatched junction bases: 26. Germline values: CDR1 KGHSH, CDR2 LQKENI. This CDR3 region has 16 residues.

The chain combines TRBV20-1 with TRBJ1-2; D is perhaps TRBD1 (5 bases). Trimming took 3 bases from V and 6 from J, leaving 8 bases between them. Germline loops: CDR1 DFQATT, CDR2 SNEGSKA (reference sequence). This CDR3 region has 11 residues. In nucleotides, the CDR3 is TGCAGTGCTAGGGGGGAGGATGGCTACACCTTC. Translation gives CSARGEDGYTF.

The V and J genes are TRBV30 and TRBJ1-1; D uncertain. Germline CDR1 and CDR2: GTSNPN and SVGIG (reference sequence). V gave up 4 bases and J gave up 6 bases, with 15 bases separating them. CDR3 length: 13 residues. The CDR3 DNA sequence: TGTGCCTGGAACATCGGCGGGGAATCTGAAGCTTTCTTT. It codes for CAWNIGGESEAFF.

The chain carries TRBV7-6 and TRBJ2-7; 9 nucleotides agree with TRBD1. CDR1 is SGHVS, CDR2 FNYEAQ, per germline. CDR3 length equals 15 residues. V trimming: 1 base; J trimming: 2 bases; junction bases outside the gene matches: 3. CDR3 in amino acids: CASSLGTGETYEQYF. CDR3 sequence (DNA): TGTGCCAGCAGCTTAGGGACAGGGGAGACCTACGAGCAGTACTTC. The variable domain in full, completed from reference TRBV7-6 and TRBJ2-7, reads GAGVSQSPRYKVTKRGQDVALRCDPISGHVSLYWYRQALGQGPEFLTYFNYEAQQDKSGLPNDRFSAERPEGSISTLTIQRTEQRDSAMYRCASSLGTGETYEQYFGPGTRLTVT.

The chain joins TRBV6-5 to TRBJ2-7; TRBD1 might be the D (6 bases). CDR3 length equals 12 residues. The ends were cut back, 5 bases at V and 4 bases at J, with 9 bases in the middle. The germline CDR1 and CDR2 sequences are MNHEY and SVGAGI. CDR3 nucleotides: TGTGCCAGCAGTAACACAGGGTACGAGCAGTACTTC. Protein: CASSNTGYEQYF.

The J gene is TRBJ1-6, the V gene TRBV11-2; possibly TRBD1 for D (5 bases). Germline V gene sequence: CDR1 SGHAT, CDR2 FQNNGV. The CDR3 is 17 amino acids. V lost 0 bases to trimming and J lost 9 bases, with 18 bases between them. Here the CDR3 reads CASSLDPAGLGGSPLHF. In nucleotides, the CDR3 is TGTGCCAGCAGCTTAGATCCCGCGGGACTGGGCGGTTCACCCCTCCACTTT.

The chain has TRBV30 and TRBJ1-6, with D possibly TRBD1 on 6 matching bases. CDR1 is GTSNPN and CDR2 is SVGIG in the germline V gene (reference sequence). V was pared by 0 bases and J by 7 bases, with 10 bases between. The CDR3 has 14 residues. CDR3 sequence: CAWSVTGRNSPLHF. The CDR3 nucleotides are TGTGCCTGGAGTGTAACAGGGAGAAATTCACCCCTCCACTTT.

The genes are TRBV27 and TRBJ1-2; possible D gene TRBD1, 5 bases. Trimming pared 5 bases from V and 3 bases from J, leaving 13 bases between. The CDR3 extends over 14 amino acids. Germline V gene data show CDR1 as MNHEY and CDR2 as SMNVEV (reference sequence). The CDR3 nucleotides are TGTGCCAGCAGTCCAGGGCCTAGGGACTATGGCTACACCTTC. This gives the protein CASSPGPRDYGYTF.

The chain joins TRBV19 to TRBJ2-2; D is perhaps TRBD1 (6 bases). V was trimmed by 7 bases and J by 1 base, leaving 10 bases between them. Germline CDR1 and CDR2: LNHDA and SQIVND (reference sequence). CDR3 length equals 14 residues. CDR3 loop: CASTLDRNTGELFF. In nucleotides, the CDR3 is TGTGCCAGTACGTTGGACAGGAACACCGGGGAGCTGTTTTTT.

The chain joins TRBV30 to TRBJ1-3; a possible D gene is TRBD1 (5 bases). Germline V CDR1 and CDR2: GTSNPN, SVGIG (reference sequence). This CDR3 contains 14 residues. Trimming stripped 4 bases from V and 0 bases from J, with 10 bases between. The chain's CDR3 is CAWKDTNSGNTIYF. Written as DNA, the CDR3 is TGTGCCTGGAAGGACACTAACTCTGGAAACACCATATATTTT. Complete variable domain (other parts from reference TRBV30 and TRBJ1-3): SQTIHQWPATLVQPVGSPLSLECTVEGTSNPNLYWYRQAAGRGLQLLFYSVGIGQISSEVPQNLSASRPQDRQFILSSKKLLLSDSGFYLCAWKDTNSGNTIYFGEGSWLTVV.

J is TRBJ1-5 and V is TRBV5-1; TRBD1 matches at 7 bases. CDR1 and CDR2 (germline): SGHRS, YFSETQ. J was trimmed by 4 bases and V by 3 bases; bases with no gene match: 4. This CDR3 region has 14 residues. The CDR3 DNA sequence: TGCGCCAGCAGCTCGGGGGACAGAAATCAGCCCCAGCATTTT. Translated: CASSSGDRNQPQHF.

This clone is a singleton in its sample. Germline and junction disagree at one end, which may indicate a read error. The rearrangement links TRBV7-9 to TRBJ2-7; 8 positions agree with TRBD2. Germline CDR1 SEHNR, CDR2 FQNEAQ (reference sequence). CDR3 length: 18 residues. CDR3 protein: CSSSLPSPERGTSYEQYF. The CDR3 DNA reads TGTTCCAGCAGTTTACCCTCTCCCGAGCGCGGGACTAGCTACGAGCAGTACTTC.